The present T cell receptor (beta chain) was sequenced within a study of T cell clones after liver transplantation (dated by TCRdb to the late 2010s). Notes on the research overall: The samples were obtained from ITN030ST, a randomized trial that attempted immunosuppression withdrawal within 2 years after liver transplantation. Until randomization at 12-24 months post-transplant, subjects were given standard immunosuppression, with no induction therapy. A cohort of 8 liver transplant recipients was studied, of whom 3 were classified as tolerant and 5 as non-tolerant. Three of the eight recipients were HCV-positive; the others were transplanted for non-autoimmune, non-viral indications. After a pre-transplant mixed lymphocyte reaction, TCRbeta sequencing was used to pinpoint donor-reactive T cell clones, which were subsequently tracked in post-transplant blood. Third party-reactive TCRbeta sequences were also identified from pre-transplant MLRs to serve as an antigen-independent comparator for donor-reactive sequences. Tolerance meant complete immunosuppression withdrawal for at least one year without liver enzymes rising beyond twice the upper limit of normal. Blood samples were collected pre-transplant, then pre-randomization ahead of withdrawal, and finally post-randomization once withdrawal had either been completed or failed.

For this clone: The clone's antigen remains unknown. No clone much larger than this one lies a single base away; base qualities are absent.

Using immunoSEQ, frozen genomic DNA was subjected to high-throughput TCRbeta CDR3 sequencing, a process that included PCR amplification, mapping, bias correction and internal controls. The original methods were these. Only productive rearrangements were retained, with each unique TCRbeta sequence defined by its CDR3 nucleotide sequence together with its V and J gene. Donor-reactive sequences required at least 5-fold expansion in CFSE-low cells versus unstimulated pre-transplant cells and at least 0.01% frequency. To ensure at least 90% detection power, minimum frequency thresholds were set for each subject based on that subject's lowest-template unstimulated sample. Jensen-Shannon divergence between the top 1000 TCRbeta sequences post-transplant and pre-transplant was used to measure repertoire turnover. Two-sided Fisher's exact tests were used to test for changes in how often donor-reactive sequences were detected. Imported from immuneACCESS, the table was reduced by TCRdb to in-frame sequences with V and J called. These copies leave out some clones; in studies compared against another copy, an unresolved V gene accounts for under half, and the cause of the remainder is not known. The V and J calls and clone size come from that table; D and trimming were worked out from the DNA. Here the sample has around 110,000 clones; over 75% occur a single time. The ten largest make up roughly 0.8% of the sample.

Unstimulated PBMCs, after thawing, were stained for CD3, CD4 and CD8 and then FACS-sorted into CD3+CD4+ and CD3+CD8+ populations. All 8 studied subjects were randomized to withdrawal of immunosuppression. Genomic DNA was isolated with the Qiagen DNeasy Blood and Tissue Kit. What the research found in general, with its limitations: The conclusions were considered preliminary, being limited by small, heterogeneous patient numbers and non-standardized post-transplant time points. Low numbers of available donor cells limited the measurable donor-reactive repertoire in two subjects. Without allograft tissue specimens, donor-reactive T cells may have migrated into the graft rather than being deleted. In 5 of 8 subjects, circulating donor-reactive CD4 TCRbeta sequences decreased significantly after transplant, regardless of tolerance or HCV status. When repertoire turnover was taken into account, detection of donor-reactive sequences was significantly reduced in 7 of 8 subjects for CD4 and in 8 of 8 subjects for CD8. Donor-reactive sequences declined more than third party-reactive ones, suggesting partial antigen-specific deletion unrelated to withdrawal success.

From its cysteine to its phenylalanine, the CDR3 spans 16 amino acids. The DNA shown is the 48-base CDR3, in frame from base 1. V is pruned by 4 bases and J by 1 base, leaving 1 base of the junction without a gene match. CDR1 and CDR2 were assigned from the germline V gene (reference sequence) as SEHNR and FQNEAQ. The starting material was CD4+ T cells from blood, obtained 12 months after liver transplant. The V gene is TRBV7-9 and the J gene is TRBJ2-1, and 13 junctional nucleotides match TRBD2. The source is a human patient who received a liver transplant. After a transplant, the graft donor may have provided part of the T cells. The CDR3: CASSWGLAGSYNEQFF. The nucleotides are TGTGCCAGCAGCTGGGGACTAGCGGGATCCTACAATGAGCAGTTCTTC.